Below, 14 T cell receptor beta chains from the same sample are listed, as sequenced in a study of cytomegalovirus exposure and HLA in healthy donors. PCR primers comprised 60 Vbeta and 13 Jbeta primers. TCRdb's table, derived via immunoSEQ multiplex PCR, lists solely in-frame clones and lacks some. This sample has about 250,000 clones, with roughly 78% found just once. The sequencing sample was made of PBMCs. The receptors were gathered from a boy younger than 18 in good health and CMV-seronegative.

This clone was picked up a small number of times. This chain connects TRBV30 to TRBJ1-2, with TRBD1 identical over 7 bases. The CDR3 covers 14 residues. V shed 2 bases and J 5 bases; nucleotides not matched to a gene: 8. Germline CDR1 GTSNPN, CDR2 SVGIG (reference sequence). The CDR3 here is CAWSIQGVWYGYTF. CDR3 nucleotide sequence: TGTGCCTGGAGTATTCAGGGGGTCTGGTATGGCTACACCTTC.

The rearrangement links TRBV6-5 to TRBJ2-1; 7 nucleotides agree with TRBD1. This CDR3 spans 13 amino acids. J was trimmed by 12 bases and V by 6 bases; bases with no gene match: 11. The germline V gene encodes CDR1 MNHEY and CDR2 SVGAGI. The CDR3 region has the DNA TGTGCCAGCAGCCGATCCCTGACAGGGCTGCAGTTCTTC. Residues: CASSRSLTGLQFF.

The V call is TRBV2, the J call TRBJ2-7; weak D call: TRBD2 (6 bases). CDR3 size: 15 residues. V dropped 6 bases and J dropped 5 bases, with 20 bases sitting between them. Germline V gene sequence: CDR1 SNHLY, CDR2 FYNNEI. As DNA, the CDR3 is TGTGCCAGCAGGAGGGAGAGGGCTAGCGAGAACGAGCAGTACTTC. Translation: CASRRERASENEQYF.

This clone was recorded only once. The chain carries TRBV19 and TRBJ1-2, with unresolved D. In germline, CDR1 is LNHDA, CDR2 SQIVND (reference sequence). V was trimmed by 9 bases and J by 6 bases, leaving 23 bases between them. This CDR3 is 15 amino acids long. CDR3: CASINREVGTNGYTF. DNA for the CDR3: TGTGCCAGCATCAACCGGGAGGTTGGAACGAATGGCTACACCTTC.

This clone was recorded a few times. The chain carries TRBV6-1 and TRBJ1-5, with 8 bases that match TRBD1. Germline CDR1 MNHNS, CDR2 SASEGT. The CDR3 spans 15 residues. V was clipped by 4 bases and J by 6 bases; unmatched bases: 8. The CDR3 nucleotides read TGTGCCAGCAGTGTTGGACAGGGTAGTGGTCAGCCCCAGCATTTT. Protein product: CASSVGQGSGQPQHF.

The DNA for the CDR3 is TGTGCCTGGAGTTCGCTCCCGGGACAGGGGGATCAAGAGACCCAGTACTTC. Translated, it gives CAWSSLPGQGDQETQYF. V and J are TRBV30 and TRBJ2-5; TRBD1 aligns across 11 bases. J gave up 2 bases and V 2 bases, and 10 bases lay outside the gene matches. The germline V gene encodes CDR1 GTSNPN and CDR2 SVGIG (reference sequence). This CDR3 is 17 amino acids long.

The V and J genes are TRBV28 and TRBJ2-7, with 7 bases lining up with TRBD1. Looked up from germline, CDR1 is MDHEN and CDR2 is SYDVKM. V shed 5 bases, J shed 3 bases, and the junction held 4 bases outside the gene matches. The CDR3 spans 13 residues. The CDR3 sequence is CASSRGQSYEQYF. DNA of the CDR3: TGTGCCAGCAGTAGGGGACAGAGCTACGAGCAGTACTTC.

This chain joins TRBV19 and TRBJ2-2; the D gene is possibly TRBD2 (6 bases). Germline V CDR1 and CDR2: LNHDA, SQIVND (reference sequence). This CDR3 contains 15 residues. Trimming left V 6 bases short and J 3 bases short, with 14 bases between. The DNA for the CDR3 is TGTGCCAGTAGATTAGGAGAGCGGGACACCGGGGAGCTGTTTTTT. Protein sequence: CASRLGERDTGELFF.

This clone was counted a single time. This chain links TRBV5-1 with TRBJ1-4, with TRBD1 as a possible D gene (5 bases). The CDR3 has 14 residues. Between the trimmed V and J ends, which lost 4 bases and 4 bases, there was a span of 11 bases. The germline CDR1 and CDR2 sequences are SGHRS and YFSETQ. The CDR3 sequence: CASSGGRGNEKLFF. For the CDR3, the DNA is TGCGCCAGCAGCGGGGGGAGGGGTAATGAAAAACTGTTTTTT.

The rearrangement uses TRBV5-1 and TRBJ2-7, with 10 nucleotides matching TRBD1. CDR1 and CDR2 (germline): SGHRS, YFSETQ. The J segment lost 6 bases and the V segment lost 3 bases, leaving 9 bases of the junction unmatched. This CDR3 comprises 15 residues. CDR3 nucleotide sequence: TGCGCCAGCAGCTCCAGACAGGGGGCTAGTGGCGAGCAGTACTTC. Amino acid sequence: CASSSRQGASGEQYF.

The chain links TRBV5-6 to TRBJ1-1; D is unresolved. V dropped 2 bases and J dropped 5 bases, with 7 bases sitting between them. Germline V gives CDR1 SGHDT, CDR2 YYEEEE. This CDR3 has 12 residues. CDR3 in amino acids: CASSLISTEAFF. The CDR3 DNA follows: TGTGCCAGCAGCTTAATTAGTACTGAAGCTTTCTTT.

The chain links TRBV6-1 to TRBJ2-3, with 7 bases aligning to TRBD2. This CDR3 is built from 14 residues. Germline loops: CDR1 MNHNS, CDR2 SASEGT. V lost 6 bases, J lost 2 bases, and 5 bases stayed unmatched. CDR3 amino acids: CASRLADYTDTQYF. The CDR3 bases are TGTGCCAGCAGGCTAGCGGATTACACAGATACGCAGTATTTT.

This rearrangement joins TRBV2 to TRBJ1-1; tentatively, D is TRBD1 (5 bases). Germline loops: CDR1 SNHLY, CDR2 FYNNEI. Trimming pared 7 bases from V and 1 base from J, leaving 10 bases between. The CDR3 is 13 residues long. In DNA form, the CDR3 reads TGTGCCAGCATTATGGGGGGGAACACTGAAGCTTTCTTT. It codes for CASIMGGNTEAFF.

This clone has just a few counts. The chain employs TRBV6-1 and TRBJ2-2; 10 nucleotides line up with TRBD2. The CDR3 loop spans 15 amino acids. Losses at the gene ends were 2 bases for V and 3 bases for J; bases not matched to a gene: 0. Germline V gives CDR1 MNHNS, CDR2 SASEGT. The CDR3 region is CASSELAGDTGELFF. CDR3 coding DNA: TGTGCCAGCAGTGAACTAGCGGGAGACACCGGGGAGCTGTTTTTT.